The 26 T cell receptor beta chains given below trace back to one sample, sequenced in a study of shared clonotypes between healthy human individuals. TCRdb's copy holds only in-frame clones and misses some; the assay was immunoSEQ multiplex PCR. The sample includes some 2,100,000 clones, more than 90% of them seen just once. The source material was naive CD4+ T cells sorted from blood. The subset here: CD45RA+ positively selected. These receptors all come from a man between 18 and 35 years old in good health.

V gene TRBV29-1 combines with J gene TRBJ1-2; D gene unclear. CDR1 SQVTM and CDR2 ANQGSEA come from the germline V gene. The CDR3 runs to 13 residues. V was cut by 6 bases and J by 5 bases, with 16 bases left in between. The CDR3 DNA sequence: TGCAGCGTGCCCCCTGGGTCGAAGTATGGCTACACCTTC. Its protein is CSVPPGSKYGYTF.

A word on this clone: Other DNA sequences within the sample encode an identical CDR3. The chain combines TRBV15 with TRBJ1-4, with D unresolved. Between the trimmed V and J ends, which lost 0 bases and 8 bases, there was a span of 13 bases. Germline V CDR1 and CDR2: LNHNV, YYDKDF (reference sequence). The CDR3 totals 15 residues. CDR3 region: CATSREDRGGEKLFF. In DNA, the CDR3 is TGTGCCACCAGCAGAGAGGACCGCGGAGGGGAAAAACTGTTTTTT. Full variable domain (rest looked up from reference TRBV15 and TRBJ1-4): DAMVIQNPRYQVTQFGKPVTLSCSQTLNHNVMYWYQQKSSQAPKLLFHYYDKDFNNEADTPDNFQSRRPNTSFCFLDIRSPGLGDTAMYLCATSREDRGGEKLFFGSGTQLSVL.

The chain uses TRBV18 and TRBJ1-5; no definite D call. The CDR3 spans 14 residues. Germline values: CDR1 KGHSH, CDR2 LQKENI. Trimming stripped 1 base from V and 7 bases from J, with 11 bases between. The CDR3 sequence: CASSPRSVTQPQHF. The CDR3 nucleotides read TGTGCCAGCTCACCACGGTCAGTAACACAGCCCCAGCATTTT.

Details on this clone: Other DNA sequences within the sample encode an identical CDR3. J is TRBJ2-7 and V is TRBV7-2; possibly TRBD1 for D (5 bases). Germline V gene sequence: CDR1 SGHTA, CDR2 FQGNSA. The CDR3 is made up of 14 amino acids. The V end lost 1 base, the J end lost 0 bases, and 7 bases lay between the germline ends. The CDR3 DNA sequence: TGTGCCAGCAGCTTAGGGGGCGGCTCCTACGAGCAGTACTTC. Translation: CASSLGGGSYEQYF. The entire variable domain, with the rest obtained from reference TRBV7-2 and TRBJ2-7, is as follows: GAGVSQSPSNKVTEKGKDVELRCDPISGHTALYWYRQSLGQGLEFLIYFQGNSAPDKSGLPSDRFSAERTGGSVSTLTIQRTQQEDSAVYLCASSLGGGSYEQYFGPGTRLTVT.

The chain links TRBV6-1 to TRBJ2-3; no clear D. The germline V and J ends were trimmed by 1 base and 0 bases, with 11 bases remaining between them. This CDR3 is 16 amino acids long. Looked up from germline, CDR1 is MNHNS and CDR2 is SASEGT. Here the CDR3 reads CASSEGGPKSTDTQYF. As DNA, the CDR3 is TGTGCCAGCAGTGAAGGCGGACCCAAAAGCACAGATACGCAGTATTTT.

The rearrangement links TRBV5-1 to TRBJ2-5, with D tentatively TRBD2 (5 bases). Per germline, CDR1 SGHRS and CDR2 YFSETQ. V was trimmed by 6 bases and J by 5 bases, leaving 11 bases between them. CDR3 length: 12 amino acids. The CDR3 region has the DNA TGCGCCAGCAAAATCTCGGGGGAGACCCAGTACTTC. Its protein is CASKISGETQYF.

The V call is TRBV10-3, the J call TRBJ2-6; 7 bases fit TRBD1. CDR3 length: 16 residues. Looked up from germline, CDR1 is ENHRY and CDR2 is SYGVKD. With V trimmed by 6 bases and J by 2 bases, 7 bases remained unmatched. In DNA form, the CDR3 reads TGTGCCATCAGCATAGGGGGCTCTGCTGGGGCCAACGTCCTGACTTTC. As protein: CAISIGGSAGANVLTF.

The rearrangement joins TRBV18 to TRBJ1-1; no firm D call. Per the germline V gene, CDR1 is KGHSH and CDR2 is LQKENI. The CDR3 has 16 amino acids. Trimming removed 1 base from V and 0 bases from J, with 12 bases in between. The CDR3 is CASSPRRTPLNTEAFF. The CDR3 DNA follows: TGTGCCAGCTCACCACGAAGGACCCCGTTGAACACTGAAGCTTTCTTT.

The chain has TRBV6-5 and TRBJ2-7; D remains ambiguous. There are 13 residues in the CDR3. In germline, CDR1 is MNHEY, CDR2 SVGAGI. Between the trimmed V and J ends, which lost 2 bases and 3 bases, there was a span of 8 bases. This CDR3 is CASSYDLRYEQYF. The DNA for the CDR3 is TGTGCCAGCAGTTACGACCTCCGCTACGAGCAGTACTTC.

The gene calls are TRBV18 and TRBJ2-7; D might be TRBD2 (6 bases). The CDR3 covers 15 residues. V was clipped by 0 bases and J by 6 bases, with 15 bases between them. Looked up from germline, CDR1 is KGHSH and CDR2 is LQKENI. For the CDR3, the DNA is TGTGCCAGCTCACCACCCGGCAGGGAGGATCGCGAGCAGTACTTC. It specifies CASSPPGREDREQYF. Supplemented by reference TRBV18 and TRBJ2-7, the full variable domain reads NAGVMQNPRHLVRRRGQEARLRCSPMKGHSHVYWYRQLPEEGLKFMVYLQKENIIDESGMPKERFSAEFPKEGPSILRIQQVVRGDSAAYFCASSPPGREDREQYFGPGTRLTVT.

V usage is TRBV2 and J usage is TRBJ2-5; 7 bases are a match to TRBD2. Trimming cost V 8 bases and J 5 bases; bases outside gene matches: 8. The V gene's germline CDR1 is SNHLY and CDR2 FYNNEI. The CDR3 totals 13 residues. The CDR3 region has the DNA TGTGCCAGCGGTATCTGGGAGGGGGAGACCCAGTACTTC. Protein product: CASGIWEGETQYF.

V usage is TRBV7-2 and J usage is TRBJ1-5; TRBD1 matches at 8 bases. This CDR3 comprises 13 residues. V lost 5 bases and J lost 4; bases outside the gene matches: 1. The germline V gene encodes CDR1 SGHTA and CDR2 FQGNSA. CDR3 in amino acids: CASSRDRNQPQHF. The CDR3, as DNA: TGTGCCAGCAGCCGGGACAGGAATCAGCCCCAGCATTTT.

This chain links TRBV18 with TRBJ2-7; TRBD1 might be the D (6 bases). Looked up from germline, CDR1 is KGHSH and CDR2 is LQKENI. V was pared by 0 bases and J by 7 bases, with 13 bases between. CDR3 length: 14 residues. CDR3 nucleotide sequence: TGTGCCAGCTCACCACCGGGTTGGGGGCTTGAGCAGTACTTC. Protein sequence: CASSPPGWGLEQYF.

CDR3: CASSQEGTGRQETQYF. The DNA of the CDR3 is TGCGCCAGCAGCCAAGAGGGGACAGGGCGTCAAGAGACCCAGTACTTC. This chain uses TRBV4-1 with TRBJ2-5; 9 bases match TRBD1. The germline gives CDR1 MGHRA, CDR2 YSYEKL. After removal of 0 bases from V and 2 bases from J, the junction contained 4 bases not matched to a gene. The CDR3 sequence is 16 residues long.

The V and J genes are TRBV5-4 and TRBJ2-7; 10 nucleotides align to TRBD1. The ends lost 6 bases at V and 4 bases at J; junction bases unmatched: 13. This CDR3 contains 16 residues. Germline lookup yields CDR1 SGHNT and CDR2 YYREEE (reference sequence). CDR3 loop: CASNSWGGTGAYEQYF. As DNA, the CDR3 is TGTGCCAGCAACTCCTGGGGGGGGACAGGGGCTTACGAGCAGTACTTC. Based on the CDR3 plus reference TRBV5-4 and TRBJ2-7, the full variable domain is ETGVTQSPTHLIKTRGQQVTLRCSSQSGHNTVSWYQQALGQGPQFIFQYYREEENGRGNFPPRFSGLQFPNYSSELNVNALELDDSALYLCASNSWGGTGAYEQYFGPGTRLTVT.

In the case of this clone: The identical CDR3 is also encoded by other nucleotide sequences in the sample. The chain recombines TRBV18 with TRBJ2-5; the match to TRBD1 covers 7 bases. This CDR3 region has 13 residues. CDR1 KGHSH and CDR2 LQKENI come from the germline V gene. After removal of 4 bases from V and 3 bases from J, the junction contained 2 bases not matched to a gene. The CDR3 spells CASSRDSKETQYF. The DNA of the CDR3 is TGTGCCAGCTCACGGGACAGCAAAGAGACCCAGTACTTC.

This clone was observed a single time. V usage is TRBV25-1 and J usage is TRBJ1-6, with 9 bases that match TRBD1. V lost 1 base to trimming and J lost 10 bases; unmatched junction nucleotides: 8. Germline values: CDR1 MGHDK, CDR2 SYGVNS. The CDR3 spans 16 residues. The CDR3 DNA follows: TGTGCCAGCAGTGAATCCCCGAACAGGGGGCAGTCACCCCTCCACTTT. Translating gives CASSESPNRGQSPLHF. Full variable domain (missing parts from reference TRBV25-1 and TRBJ1-6): EADIYQTPRYLVIGTGKKITLECSQTMGHDKMYWYQQDPGMELHLIHYSYGVNSTEKGDLSSESTVSRIRTEHFPLTLESARPSHTSQYLCASSESPNRGQSPLHFGNGTRLTVT.

This rearrangement joins TRBV11-2 to TRBJ2-7, with 8 bases that match TRBD1. Germline V gene data show CDR1 as SGHAT and CDR2 as FQNNGV. With 4 bases clipped from V and 4 bases from J, the junction kept 9 bases outside the gene matches. The CDR3 runs 15 residues. The CDR3 loop reads CASSSRDRFNYEQYF. The CDR3 DNA follows: TGTGCCAGCAGCTCCCGGGACAGGTTCAATTACGAGCAGTACTTC.

This chain links TRBV7-9 with TRBJ2-6, with no clear D. The V end lost 6 bases, the J end lost 0 bases, and 9 bases lay between the germline ends. The CDR3 has 15 residues. The germline CDR1 and CDR2 sequences are SEHNR and FQNEAQ (reference sequence). The CDR3 reads CASSSGDSGANVLTF. The CDR3, as DNA: TGTGCCAGCAGTTCAGGCGACTCTGGGGCCAACGTCCTGACTTTC.

J is TRBJ2-2 and V is TRBV7-9; 7 nucleotides line up with TRBD2. The CDR3 runs to 17 residues. Trimming took 6 bases from V and 5 from J; bases not matched to a gene: 15. Per germline, CDR1 SEHNR and CDR2 FQNEAQ (reference sequence). This chain's CDR3 is CASRPLQERGRTGELFF. CDR3 DNA sequence: TGTGCCAGCAGGCCACTTCAGGAGCGGGGTAGGACCGGGGAGCTGTTTTTT.

The chain links TRBV5-1 to TRBJ2-2; no clear D gene. V was cut by 5 bases and J by 1 base, with 15 bases left in between. This CDR3 contains 16 residues. Per the germline V gene, CDR1 is SGHRS and CDR2 is YFSETQ. The CDR3 is CASRRGIARNTGELFF. DNA for the CDR3: TGCGCCAGCAGGCGTGGAATAGCACGGAACACCGGGGAGCTGTTTTTT. The complete variable domain, with remaining parts taken from reference TRBV5-1 and TRBJ2-2, reads KAGVTQTPRYLIKTRGQQVTLSCSPISGHRSVSWYQQTPGQGLQFLFEYFSETQRNKGNFPGRFSGRQFSNSRSEMNVSTLELGDSALYLCASRRGIARNTGELFFGEGSRLTVL.

This chain uses TRBV11-2 with TRBJ2-3; TRBD1 matches 7 bases. V was pared by 3 bases and J by 2 bases, with 2 bases of the junction left unmatched. This CDR3 region has 14 residues. The germline gives CDR1 SGHAT, CDR2 FQNNGV. The CDR3 reads CASSFGTVTDTQYF. The CDR3 bases are TGTGCCAGCAGCTTCGGGACAGTCACAGATACGCAGTATTTT.

This clone was seen once. The V and J genes are TRBV6-5 and TRBJ2-1; D is possibly TRBD1 or TRBD2 (5 bases each). The V end lost 6 bases, the J end lost 8 bases, and 14 bases lay between the germline ends. Per germline, CDR1 MNHEY and CDR2 SVGAGI. The CDR3 covers 13 residues. The CDR3: CASSPAGGDEQFF. CDR3 nucleotide sequence: TGTGCCAGCAGCCCGGCTGGGGGTGATGAGCAGTTCTTC.

The CDR3 reads CASSPDRGDYGYTF. The CDR3 nucleotides are TGTGCCAGCAGCCCGGACAGGGGGGACTATGGCTACACCTTC. The gene calls are TRBV2 and TRBJ1-2; 10 nucleotides match TRBD1. In germline, CDR1 is SNHLY, CDR2 FYNNEI. The V and J ends lost 6 bases and 3 bases, in that order; junction bases with no gene match: 4. The CDR3 has 14 residues.

This clone was seen once. In DNA, the CDR3 is TGTGCCAGCAGTTTTACAGGGGACACTGAAGCTTTCTTT. It translates to CASSFTGDTEAFF. The gene calls are TRBV6-1 and TRBJ1-1; 7 nucleotides match TRBD1. Per the germline V gene, CDR1 is MNHNS and CDR2 is SASEGT. The CDR3 loop spans 13 amino acids. V dropped 5 bases and J dropped 3; count of bases not matched to a gene: 3.

The V gene is TRBV27, the J gene TRBJ2-7; D is unclear. Germline assignment: CDR1 MNHEY and CDR2 SMNVEV (reference sequence). This CDR3 contains 14 residues. V was shortened by 2 bases and J by 0 bases, with 8 bases between the two germline ends. The CDR3 region is CASSLGTSSYEQYF. CDR3 nucleotides: TGTGCCAGCAGTTTAGGCACAAGCTCCTACGAGCAGTACTTC.